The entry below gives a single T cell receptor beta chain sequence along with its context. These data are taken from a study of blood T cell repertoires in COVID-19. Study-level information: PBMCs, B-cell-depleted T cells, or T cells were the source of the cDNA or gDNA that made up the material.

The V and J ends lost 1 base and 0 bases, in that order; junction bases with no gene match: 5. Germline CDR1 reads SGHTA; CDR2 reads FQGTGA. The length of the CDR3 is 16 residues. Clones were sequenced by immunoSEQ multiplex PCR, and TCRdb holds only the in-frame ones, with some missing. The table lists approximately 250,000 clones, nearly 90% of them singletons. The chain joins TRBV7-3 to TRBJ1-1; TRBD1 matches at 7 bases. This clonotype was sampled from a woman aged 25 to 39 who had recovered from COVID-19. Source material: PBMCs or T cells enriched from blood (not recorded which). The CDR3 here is CASSLNQGGLNTEAFF. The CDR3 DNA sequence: TGTGCCAGCAGCTTAAATCAGGGGGGACTGAACACTGAAGCTTTCTTT. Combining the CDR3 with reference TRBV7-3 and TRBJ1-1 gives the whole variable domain GAGVSQTPSNKVTEKGKYVELRCDPISGHTALYWYRQSLGQGPEFLIYFQGTGAADDSGLPNDRFFAVRPEGSVSTLKIQRTERGDSAVYLCASSLNQGGLNTEAFFGQGTRLTVV.